This TCR beta chain was found in a study of immune evolution from preneoplasia to lung adenocarcinoma. Regarding the study as a whole: Later-stage lesions appeared to have more T cells, more diversity, less clonality.

The count of this clone is one. Its antigen is not known. Resections took place in Japan or China from about 2014 to 2018. Histologic diagnosis was independently verified by two lung pathologists. The CDR3 extends over 15 amino acids. CDR1 and CDR2 from the germline V gene are MNHNS and SASEGT. The V end was cut by 4 bases, the J end by 7 bases, with 19 bases between. Here immunoSEQ multiplex PCR was the method, and the copy in TCRdb shows in-frame clones only, minus some. This table holds about 8,100 clones, around 83% found once. This TCR was recovered from a person aged 70 to 85 with lung adenocarcinoma. Sequenced material: FFPE minimally invasive lung adenocarcinoma tissue. The chain combines TRBV6-1 with TRBJ2-5; D is perhaps TRBD2 (6 bases). CDR3 region: CASSGSGTHSRTQYF. In DNA, the CDR3 is TGTGCCAGCAGTGGATCCGGGACTCACTCGAGGACCCAGTACTTC.